Following are 5 T cell receptor beta chains from one sample sequenced in a study of shared clonotypes between healthy human individuals. The table came from immunoSEQ multiplex PCR; TCRdb's copy has only in-frame clones and leaves some out. In the table there are about 2.1 million clones, roughly 91% of which are singletons. Positive CCR7 selection of CD45RO-negative cells yielded the naive CD8 cells, and terminally differentiated effector memory CD45RA+ cells were excluded. Input material: naive CD8+ T cells from PBMCs. The receptors come from a man between 18 and 29 years old in good health. Some clones in this sample may be carry-over from other donors' samples.

CDR3 DNA: TGTGCCAGCAGTAGCGACCCCTCCTACGAGCAGTACTTC. It is translated as CASSSDPSYEQYF. This sequence joins TRBV6-1 and TRBJ2-7; the D is unclear. The CDR3 has 13 amino acids. Looked up from germline, CDR1 is MNHNS and CDR2 is SASEGT. With 5 bases removed from V and 0 bases from J, the gap between germline ends came to 8 bases.

The chain carries TRBV9 and TRBJ2-2; D not resolved. The CDR3 runs 19 residues. Trimming took off 0 bases at V and 3 bases at J, with 21 bases between the two ends. Germline lookup yields CDR1 SGDLS and CDR2 YYNGEE. The chain's CDR3 is CASSVALTGGRSHTGELFF. The CDR3 DNA reads TGTGCCAGCAGCGTAGCTTTAACGGGCGGCAGATCTCACACCGGGGAGCTGTTTTTT.

The gene calls are TRBV27 and TRBJ1-1; D possibly corresponds to TRBD1 (5 bases). V lost 5 bases and J 1 base, leaving 11 bases between the germline ends. The CDR3 runs to 14 residues. Germline V CDR1 and CDR2: MNHEY, SMNVEV (reference sequence). Here the CDR3 DNA reads TGTGCCAGCAGTCCGGGACTTCCGAACACTGAAGCTTTCTTT. It specifies CASSPGLPNTEAFF.

V is TRBV6-1 and J is TRBJ1-1, with D unclear. The CDR3 contains 14 residues. Germline V gene lookup returns CDR1 MNHNS and CDR2 SASEGT. The V and J ends lost 1 base and 1 base respectively, with 7 bases between them. The CDR3 reads CASSEGWSNTEAFF. CDR3 sequence (DNA): TGTGCCAGCAGTGAAGGGTGGTCGAACACTGAAGCTTTCTTT.

Regarding this clone: Other DNA sequences in the sample encode the same CDR3. The J gene is TRBJ2-7, the V gene TRBV9; 8 positions agree with TRBD1. The ends lost 3 bases at V and 5 bases at J; junction bases unmatched: 4. Germline V gives CDR1 SGDLS, CDR2 YYNGEE. The CDR3 length is 13 residues. For the CDR3, the DNA is TGTGCCAGCAGCGCGGACAGGGACCACGAGCAGTACTTC. This codes for CASSADRDHEQYF.